Presented here are 21 T cell receptor beta chains from one specimen sequenced in a study of regulatory and conventional T cells in breast cancer (dated by TCRdb to the mid-2010s). Preparation of the library involved PCR. Sequencing was performed on an Illumina MiSeq. TCRdb reprocessing: public reads trimmed at Q25 with fastp, clones called with MiXCR, in-frame beta chains kept. Records with the same CDR3 protein are collapsed into one entry carrying the most frequent genes and DNA. Across this sample there are about 16,000 distinct CDR3 sequences, with about 32% seen only once. The biggest ten clones account for 1.5% to 2% of the sample. Sequenced: conventional T cells from blood. Receptor source: a female donor in good health.

The chain recombines TRBV5-6 with TRBJ1-4; D may be TRBD1 (6 bases). The CDR3 is 15 residues long. The V and J ends lost 0 bases and 6 bases respectively, with 12 bases between them. Germline V gene lookup returns CDR1 SGHDT and CDR2 YYEEEE. The CDR3: CASSLGYRDDEKLFF. The CDR3 nucleotides are TGTGCCAGCAGCTTGGGTTACAGGGATGATGAAAAACTGTTTTTT.

Details on this clonotype: Germline is not matched at one junction end, which may reflect a read error. This sequence joins TRBV7-2 and TRBJ2-3; no reliable D call. Germline loops: CDR1 SGHTA, CDR2 FQGNSA. The CDR3 sequence is 13 residues long. CDR3 nucleotides: TGTGCCGGCAGCTCCCCCAGCACAGATACGCAGTATTTT. This gives the protein CAGSSPSTDTQYF.

This clonotype ranks as medium-sized. The chain is built from TRBV3-1 and TRBJ1-2, with D possibly matching TRBD1 (5 bases). Germline V gene lookup returns CDR1 LGHDT and CDR2 YNNKEL (reference sequence). Trimming removed 1 base at V and 5 bases at J, with 8 bases between. This CDR3 is 13 amino acids long. The chain's CDR3 is CASSQGGGYGYTF. The CDR3 DNA is TGTGCCAGCAGCCAAGGGGGGGGTTATGGCTACACCTTC.

In its sample, this clonotype was seen many times. This chain links TRBV12-3 or TRBV12-4 with TRBJ1-1; D is perhaps TRBD1 (5 bases). The CDR3 is 13 residues long. Trimming stripped 9 bases from V and 4 bases from J, with 15 bases between. The CDR3 sequence is CASRQFFGTEAFF. Written as DNA, the CDR3 is TGTGCCAGTAGACAGTTTTTCGGCACTGAAGCTTTCTTT.

This clonotype is medium-sized by share. This chain links TRBV10-1 with TRBJ2-7, with D possibly matching TRBD1 (5 bases). Trimming removed 4 bases at V and 4 bases at J, with 14 bases between. CDR3 length: 14 amino acids. Per the germline V gene, CDR1 is WNHNN and CDR2 is SYGVQD (reference sequence). The CDR3 region is CASSATVPGYEQYF. The CDR3 bases are TGCGCCAGCAGTGCGACAGTACCTGGGTACGAGCAGTACTTC.

This clonotype was seen only once. The chain joins TRBV12-3 or TRBV12-4 to TRBJ2-3; 12 bases map to TRBD2. V lost 0 bases to trimming and J lost 11 bases; unmatched junction nucleotides: 0. The CDR3 runs to 13 residues. The CDR3 DNA reads as TGTGCCAGCAGTTTAGCGACTAGCGGGAGGCAGTATTTT. Protein product: CASSLATSGRQYF.

The chain links TRBV7-3 to TRBJ1-6; the match to TRBD1 covers 7 bases. V lost 4 bases to trimming and J lost 10 bases; unmatched junction nucleotides: 7. The CDR3 runs to 14 residues. CDR1 and CDR2 from the germline V gene are SGHTA and FQGTGA. This CDR3 is CASSSTGEGSPLHF. CDR3 sequence (DNA): TGTGCCAGCAGCTCCACAGGGGAAGGATCACCCCTCCACTTT.

This clonotype is medium-sized in the sample. CDR3 sequence (DNA): TGTGCCAGCAGCTTAAACCCCGGATCCACAGATACGCAGTATTTT. It translates to CASSLNPGSTDTQYF. The V and J genes are TRBV7-3 and TRBJ2-3; D remains ambiguous. This CDR3 is built from 15 residues. V dropped 1 base and J dropped 2 bases, with 10 bases sitting between them. From germline, CDR1 is SGHTA and CDR2 FQGTGA.

The J gene is TRBJ2-7, the V gene TRBV20-1; TRBD1 agrees at 8 bases. The length of the CDR3 is 15 residues. Per germline, CDR1 DFQATT and CDR2 SNEGSKA (reference sequence). V was pared by 5 bases and J by 2 bases, with 11 bases of the junction left unmatched. CDR3: CSAYPPGTGTYEQYF. The CDR3 nucleotides are TGCAGTGCTTACCCCCCTGGGACAGGTACCTACGAGCAGTACTTC.

The chain employs TRBV3-1 and TRBJ1-2; D gene unclear. Deletions cut 0 bases from V and 7 bases from J, with 9 bases between. The CDR3 runs to 13 residues. Per the germline V gene, CDR1 is LGHDT and CDR2 is YNNKEL (reference sequence). The CDR3 DNA follows: TGTGCCAGCAGCCAAGAACCGGCAGGTGGCTACACCTTC. Translation gives CASSQEPAGGYTF.

The J gene is TRBJ1-1, the V gene TRBV4-3, with no clear D. The CDR3 consists of 14 residues. V lost 0 bases and J 2 bases, leaving 7 bases between the germline ends. Germline V gene lookup returns CDR1 LGHNA and CDR2 YSLEER. The CDR3 region has the DNA TGCGCCAGCAGCCAAGATTCGGATAACACTGAAGCTTTCTTT. Protein sequence: CASSQDSDNTEAFF.

This clonotype is deemed medium-sized. The CDR3 nucleotides are TGTGCCAGCAGTCCAATTTCGGGTCGGCCTAATACGCAGTATTTT. It yields the protein CASSPISGRPNTQYF. The genes are TRBV2 and TRBJ2-3, with D unresolved. This CDR3 is built from 15 residues. Germline CDR1 and CDR2: SNHLY and FYNNEI. With 5 bases removed from V and 7 bases from J, the gap between germline ends came to 19 bases. Combining the CDR3 with reference TRBV2 and TRBJ2-3 gives the whole variable domain EPEVTQTPSHQVTQMGQEVILRCVPISNHLYFYWYRQILGQKVEFLVSFYNNEISEKSEIFDDQFSVERPDGSNFTLKIRSTKLEDSAMYFCASSPISGRPNTQYFGPGTRLTVL.

This clonotype was found a few times. The chain recombines TRBV28 with TRBJ1-2; D is unclear. This CDR3 region has 15 residues. Trimming cost V 3 bases and J 0 bases, with 11 bases left between them. Germline V gene lookup returns CDR1 MDHEN and CDR2 SYDVKM. The DNA for the CDR3 is TGTGCCAGCAGTTTCCTTAGCGGAACTAACTATGGCTACACCTTC. It codes for CASSFLSGTNYGYTF.

A note on this clonotype: The germline gene is not matched at one end of the junction; a read error may be the cause. The chain recombines TRBV7-3 with TRBJ2-2, with 7 bases matching TRBD1. CDR3 size: 16 residues. The germline V gene encodes CDR1 SGHTA and CDR2 FQGTGA. CDR3: CASSPPTTGNAGELFF. The CDR3 DNA follows: TGTGCCAGCAGCCCCCCCACGACAGGGAACGCCGGGGAGCTGTTTTTT.

The chain has TRBV5-4 and TRBJ2-7; 7 bases agree with TRBD2. The CDR3 consists of 16 residues. The ends lost 0 bases at V and 2 bases at J; junction bases unmatched: 8. CDR1 SGHNT and CDR2 YYREEE come from the germline V gene (reference sequence). Here the CDR3 DNA reads TGTGCCAGCAGCTTGGCGGCTAGCGGATTGACCTACGAGCAGTACTTC. Protein: CASSLAASGLTYEQYF.

Here the CDR3 DNA reads TGTGCCAGCAGTTTACAAGGGAGCGGAACTTACACCGGGGAGCTGTTTTTT. It specifies CASSLQGSGTYTGELFF. The gene calls are TRBV12-3 or TRBV12-4 and TRBJ2-2; D might be TRBD2 (5 bases). This CDR3 has 17 residues. The V gene lost 2 bases and the J gene lost 3 bases, with 16 bases spanning the gap.

This clonotype was recorded a few times. The CDR3 here is CASSLDAGRSSYNEQFF. The CDR3 coding sequence is TGTGCCAGCAGCTTAGACGCGGGTAGGAGCTCCTACAATGAGCAGTTCTTC. The chain uses TRBV7-9 and TRBJ2-1; possible D gene TRBD2, 5 bases. V was clipped by 1 base and J by 0 bases, with 13 bases between them. CDR1 and CDR2 from the germline V gene are SEHNR and FQNEAQ (reference sequence). The CDR3 consists of 17 residues.

This clonotype appeared many times. The J gene is TRBJ2-3, the V gene TRBV9; the D is unclear. V was pared by 1 base and J by 4 bases, with 10 bases between. This CDR3 comprises 14 residues. Germline V lookup: CDR1 SGDLS, CDR2 YYNGEE. As DNA, the CDR3 is TGTGCCAGCAGCGTAATGCCAGCTCCAGATACGCAGTATTTT. Its translation is CASSVMPAPDTQYF.

This clonotype was recorded once. The chain joins TRBV7-2 to TRBJ2-5, with TRBD2 matching over 7 bases. In germline, CDR1 is SGHTA, CDR2 FQGNSA. The CDR3 has 13 amino acids. V shed 5 bases and J 9 bases; nucleotides not matched to a gene: 9. CDR3 nucleotides: TGTGCCAGCAGCCCCCGGGGAGGGGAGGCCCAGTACTTC. Translating gives CASSPRGGEAQYF.

This clonotype showed up just a few times. The chain is built from TRBV23-1 and TRBJ2-3; D ambiguous. Being an ORF, TRBV23-1 has a function that is uncertain. This CDR3 has 18 amino acids. Trimming removed 4 bases from V and 4 bases from J, with 24 bases in between. The CDR3 coding sequence is TGCGCCAGCAGTCTAACCGCTGGGTCGATATATTGGGCAGATACGCAGTATTTT. It is translated as CASSLTAGSIYWADTQYF.

The DNA for the CDR3 is TGTGCCAGCAGCCAAGGCCAAGGAGGAGAGCAGTTCTTC. This gives the protein CASSQGQGGEQFF. The chain links TRBV3-1 to TRBJ2-1; D might be TRBD2 (5 bases). The length of the CDR3 is 13 residues. V was cut by 1 base and J by 10 bases, with 11 bases left in between. Per germline, CDR1 LGHDT and CDR2 YNNKEL (reference sequence).